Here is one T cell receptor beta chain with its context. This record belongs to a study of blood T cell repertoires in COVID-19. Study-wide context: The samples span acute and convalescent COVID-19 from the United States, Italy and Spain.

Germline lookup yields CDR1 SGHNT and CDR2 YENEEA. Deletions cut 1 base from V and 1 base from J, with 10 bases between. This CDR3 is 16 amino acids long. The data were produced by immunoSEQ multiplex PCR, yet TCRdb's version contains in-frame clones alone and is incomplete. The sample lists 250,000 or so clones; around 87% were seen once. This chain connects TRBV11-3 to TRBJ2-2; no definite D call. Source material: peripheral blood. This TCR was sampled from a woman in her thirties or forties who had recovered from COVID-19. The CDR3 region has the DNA TGTGCCAGCAGCTTAGGAGGCTTCCTGAACACCGGGGAGCTGTTTTTT. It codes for CASSLGGFLNTGELFF. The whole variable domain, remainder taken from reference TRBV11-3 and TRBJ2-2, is EAGVVQSPRYKIIEKKQPVAFWCNPISGHNTLYWYLQNLGQGPELLIRYENEEAVDDSQLPKDRFSAERLKGVDSTLKIQPAELGDSAVYLCASSLGGFLNTGELFFGEGSRLTVL.